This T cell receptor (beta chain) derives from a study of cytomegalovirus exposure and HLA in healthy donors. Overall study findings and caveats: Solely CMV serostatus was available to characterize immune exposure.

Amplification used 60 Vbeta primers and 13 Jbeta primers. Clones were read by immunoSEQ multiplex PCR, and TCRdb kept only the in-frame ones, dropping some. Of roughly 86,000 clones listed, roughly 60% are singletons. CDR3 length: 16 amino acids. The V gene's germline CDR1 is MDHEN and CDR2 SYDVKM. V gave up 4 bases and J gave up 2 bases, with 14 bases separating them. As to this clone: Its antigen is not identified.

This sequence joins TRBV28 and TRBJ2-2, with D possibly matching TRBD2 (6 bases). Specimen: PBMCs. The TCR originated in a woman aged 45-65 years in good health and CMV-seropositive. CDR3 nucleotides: TGTGCCAGCAGTTCAACCCGGGGGAGCAACACCGGGGAGCTGTTTTTT. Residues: CASSSTRGSNTGELFF.